Included here is one T cell receptor (beta chain) sequence, with context. The antigen is not known. V shed 5 bases and J 2 bases; nucleotides not matched to a gene: 12. Germline V gives CDR1 SGHTA, CDR2 FQGNSA. CDR3 length equals 17 residues. Profiling relied on immunoSEQ multiplex PCR, and the TCRdb table lists in-frame clones only, not all of them. The sample contains more than 45,000 clones, 70% to 80% of which appear only once. These data originate in a study of T cells in localized non-small cell lung cancer. Study results and caveats: Uninvolved nearby lung showed the greatest T cell clonality, exceeding that found in tumor. There were a median around 57 of the top 100 tumor clones appearing in adjacent lung. Longer overall survival was seen with higher T cell density measured in blood. Heterogeneity remains possible, as sequencing covered one tumor region only.

This material consisted of peripheral blood, taken before any cancer treatment. The chain carries TRBV7-2 and TRBJ1-3; 7 nucleotides match TRBD1. The receptor was derived from a man aged 40-75 years with stage I squamous cell lung carcinoma. CDR3 in DNA: TGTGCCAGCAGCGTTAGACAGGGTGGCTTGCCTGGAAACACCATATATTTT. Translation: CASSVRQGGLPGNTIYF.